This is a list of T cell receptor beta chains from one sample in a study of T cell repertoires in cytomegalovirus infection. TCRdb reanalysed the reads using MiXCR and keeps one entry per CDR3 protein. Here the sample spans some 920,000 distinct CDR3 sequences, less than 35% being singletons. Their recognized antigens are unknown. This sample comprised cultured CD8+ T cells from PBMCs, obtained from culture after CMV antigen stimulation. These receptors all come from a human donor in good health (CMV status not recorded). Some clones in this sample may be carry-over from other donors' samples. Both conserved end residues are part of each CDR3. A D gene is named only where the DNA matches it firmly. Not all rows give a size; the values are once, few, many and, for expanded clones, a class.

len: 16
j_gene: TRBJ2-7
v_gene: TRBV7-2
d_gene: TRBD1
abundance: many
CDR3aa: CASSLEATGGVHEQYF
CDR3nt: TGTGCCAGCAGCTTAGAGGCTACAGGGGGTGTTCACGAGCAGTACTTC

len: 13
j_gene: TRBJ2-1
v_gene: TRBV10-3
d_gene: TRBD2
abundance: NA
CDR3aa: CATRRTSVSEQFF
CDR3nt: TGTGCCACCAGGAGGACTAGCGTGTCTGAGCAGTTCTTC

len: 12
j_gene: TRBJ2-3
v_gene: TRBV10-3
d_gene: NA
abundance: NA
CDR3aa: CAISEPVDTQYF
CDR3nt: TGTGCCATCAGTGAGCCTGTAGATACGCAGTATTTT

len: 13
j_gene: TRBJ1-2
v_gene: TRBV15
d_gene: NA
abundance: NA
CDR3aa: CATSSRFGYGYTF
CDR3nt: TGTGCCACCAGCAGCCGATTTGGGTATGGCTACACCTTC

len: 13
j_gene: TRBJ2-7
v_gene: TRBV5-5
d_gene: NA
abundance: NA
CDR3aa: CASSLPGAAEQYF
CDR3nt: TGTGCCAGCAGCTTACCGGGAGCAGCCGAGCAATACTTC

len: 18
j_gene: TRBJ1-5
v_gene: TRBV4-2
d_gene: TRBD1
abundance: few
CDR3aa: CASSQDRTGGYSNQPQHF
CDR3nt: TGTGCCAGCAGCCAAGATCGGACAGGGGGGTATAGCAATCAGCCCCAGCATTTT

len: 15
j_gene: TRBJ2-1
v_gene: TRBV12-3/TRBV12-4
d_gene: NA
abundance: few
CDR3aa: CASSFEDSGPHGQFF
CDR3nt: TGTGCCAGCAGTTTTGAAGACAGTGGACCCCACGGGCAGTTCTTC

len: 13
j_gene: TRBJ2-1
v_gene: TRBV7-9
d_gene: NA
abundance: NA
CDR3aa: CVSSLVGLNEQFF
CDR3nt: TGTGTCAGCAGCTTAGTCGGCCTCAATGAGCAGTTCTTC

len: 15
j_gene: TRBJ1-1
v_gene: TRBV10-3
d_gene: NA
abundance: NA
CDR3aa: CAISEREFMNTEAFF
CDR3nt: TGTGCCATCAGTGAAAGGGAATTTATGAACACTGAAGCTTTCTTT

len: 13
j_gene: TRBJ1-1
v_gene: TRBV19
d_gene: TRBD1
abundance: NA
CDR3aa: CAVRQGAVTEAFF
CDR3nt: TGTGCCGTCAGACAGGGGGCAGTTACTGAAGCTTTCTTT

len: 18
j_gene: TRBJ2-6
v_gene: TRBV4-2
d_gene: NA
abundance: NA
CDR3aa: CASSPAAGLSSGANVLTF
CDR3nt: TGTGCCAGCAGTCCGGCAGCAGGGCTTAGCTCTGGGGCCAACGTCCTGACTTTC

len: 12
j_gene: TRBJ2-7
v_gene: TRBV27
d_gene: NA
abundance: NA
CDR3aa: CASRANSHEQYF
CDR3nt: TGTGCCTCCCGGGCCAACAGCCACGAGCAGTACTTC

len: 14
j_gene: TRBJ2-3
v_gene: TRBV2
d_gene: NA
abundance: NA
CDR3aa: CASPDGSSTDTQYF
CDR3nt: TGTGCCAGCCCGGACGGAAGTAGCACAGATACGCAGTATTTT

len: 18
j_gene: TRBJ1-4
v_gene: TRBV7-9
d_gene: NA
abundance: NA
CDR3aa: CASSPRPGTSWTDEKLFF
CDR3nt: TGTGCCAGCAGCCCACGACCGGGGACTTCCTGGACGGATGAAAAACTGTTTTTT

len: 10
j_gene: TRBJ2-1
v_gene: TRBV2
d_gene: NA
abundance: few
CDR3aa: CASSVDEQFF
CDR3nt: TGTGCCAGCAGTGTGGATGAGCAGTTCTTC

len: 15
j_gene: TRBJ1-1
v_gene: TRBV7-6
d_gene: NA
abundance: few
CDR3aa: CASSLVRDPGTEAFF
CDR3nt: TGTGCCAGCAGCTTAGTGAGGGATCCGGGAACTGAAGCTTTCTTT

len: 15
j_gene: TRBJ2-1
v_gene: TRBV19
d_gene: TRBD2
abundance: NA
CDR3aa: CASSIGGVTYNEQFF
CDR3nt: TGTGCCAGTAGTATCGGGGGGGTCACCTACAATGAGCAGTTCTTC

len: 14
j_gene: TRBJ2-5
v_gene: TRBV7-2
d_gene: NA
abundance: few
CDR3aa: CASSPGQNWETQYF
CDR3nt: TGTGCCAGCAGCCCAGGACAGAACTGGGAGACCCAGTACTTC

len: 19
j_gene: TRBJ1-5
v_gene: TRBV19
d_gene: NA
abundance: NA
CDR3aa: CASSIKRPDRRFSNQPQHF
CDR3nt: TGTGCCAGTAGTATAAAGAGGCCAGACCGCCGCTTTAGCAATCAGCCCCAGCATTTT

len: 15
j_gene: TRBJ2-5
v_gene: TRBV7-8
d_gene: TRBD1
abundance: many
CDR3aa: CASSLLEGAWETQYF
CDR3nt: TGTGCCAGCAGCTTACTAGAGGGGGCTTGGGAGACCCAGTACTTC

len: 13
j_gene: TRBJ1-5
v_gene: TRBV7-8
d_gene: NA
abundance: NA
CDR3aa: CASSTRPDQPQHF
CDR3nt: TGTGCCAGCAGCACCCGACCAGATCAGCCCCAGCATTTT

len: 17
j_gene: TRBJ2-2
v_gene: TRBV7-6
d_gene: TRBD2
abundance: NA
CDR3aa: CASSVGTSKSLTGELFF
CDR3nt: TGTGCCAGCAGCGTCGGGACTAGCAAAAGTTTGACCGGGGAGCTGTTTTTT

len: 13
j_gene: TRBJ2-7
v_gene: TRBV14
d_gene: NA
abundance: NA
CDR3aa: CASSQENRREQYF
CDR3nt: TGTGCCAGCAGCCAAGAAAACAGGCGCGAGCAGTACTTC

len: 16
j_gene: TRBJ2-2
v_gene: TRBV25-1
d_gene: TRBD2
abundance: NA
CDR3aa: CASSEGSGGYTGELFF
CDR3nt: TGTGCCAGCAGTGAAGGGAGCGGGGGCTACACCGGGGAGCTGTTTTTT

len: 12
j_gene: TRBJ1-2
v_gene: TRBV7-8
d_gene: NA
abundance: NA
CDR3aa: CASRLGTGGYTF
CDR3nt: TGTGCCAGCAGACTAGGCACGGGGGGCTACACCTTC

len: 14
j_gene: TRBJ2-5
v_gene: TRBV7-9
d_gene: NA
abundance: NA
CDR3aa: CASRGDGGQETQYF
CDR3nt: TGTGCCAGCAGGGGGGACGGGGGACAAGAGACCCAGTACTTC

len: 18
j_gene: TRBJ1-1
v_gene: TRBV4-1
d_gene: TRBD1
abundance: NA
CDR3aa: CASSQEVSRTGGNTEAFF
CDR3nt: TGCGCCAGCAGCCAAGAAGTATCACGGACAGGGGGAAACACTGAAGCTTTCTTT

len: 17
j_gene: TRBJ2-1
v_gene: TRBV4-1
d_gene: NA
abundance: NA
CDR3aa: CASSPEGPGYSYNEQFF
CDR3nt: TGCGCCAGCAGCCCCGAGGGGCCGGGGTACTCCTACAATGAGCAGTTCTTC

len: 15
j_gene: TRBJ1-1
v_gene: TRBV19
d_gene: NA
abundance: NA
CDR3aa: CASSIDPYGVTEAFF
CDR3nt: TGTGCCAGTAGTATAGATCCCTACGGGGTCACTGAAGCTTTCTTT

len: 14
j_gene: TRBJ1-1
v_gene: TRBV7-9
d_gene: NA
abundance: many
CDR3aa: CASSLVQMNTEAFF
CDR3nt: TGTGCCAGCAGCTTAGTACAGATGAACACTGAAGCTTTCTTT

len: 13
j_gene: TRBJ2-1
v_gene: TRBV20-1
d_gene: NA
abundance: NA
CDR3aa: CSAPDVVYNEQFF
CDR3nt: TGCAGCGCCCCGGACGTGGTCTACAATGAGCAGTTCTTC

len: 20
j_gene: TRBJ1-1
v_gene: TRBV12-3/TRBV12-4
d_gene: NA
abundance: NA
CDR3aa: CASSFPSRGLSGQMNTEAFF
CDR3nt: TGTGCCAGCAGTTTTCCCTCCCGGGGTTTGTCAGGCCAAATGAACACTGAAGCTTTCTTT

len: 14
j_gene: TRBJ1-1
v_gene: TRBV27
d_gene: NA
abundance: NA
CDR3aa: CASSLRGLSTEAFF
CDR3nt: TGTGCCAGCAGTTTGCGGGGTTTGAGCACTGAAGCTTTCTTT

len: 16
j_gene: TRBJ2-1
v_gene: TRBV7-6
d_gene: TRBD1
abundance: many
CDR3aa: CASSLSRQGRYNEQFF
CDR3nt: TGTGCCAGCAGCCTCTCCCGACAGGGCCGATACAATGAGCAGTTCTTC

len: 18
j_gene: TRBJ2-1
v_gene: TRBV9
d_gene: NA
abundance: NA
CDR3aa: CASSVERVGTGPYNEQFF
CDR3nt: TGTGCCAGCAGCGTCGAGAGGGTGGGGACTGGACCCTACAATGAGCAGTTCTTC

len: 15
j_gene: TRBJ1-6
v_gene: TRBV28
d_gene: TRBD1
abundance: NA
CDR3aa: CASSLYRGHNSPLHF
CDR3nt: TGTGCCAGCAGTCTCTACAGGGGGCATAATTCACCCCTCCACTTT

len: 14
j_gene: TRBJ2-2
v_gene: TRBV7-2
d_gene: NA
abundance: many
CDR3aa: CASSLVRVSGELFF
CDR3nt: TGTGCCAGCAGCTTAGTCAGGGTTAGCGGGGAGCTGTTTTTT

len: 14
j_gene: TRBJ1-1
v_gene: TRBV7-9
d_gene: NA
abundance: many
CDR3aa: CASSLDGGDTEAFF
CDR3nt: TGTGCCAGCAGCTTGGATGGAGGGGACACTGAAGCTTTCTTT

len: 12
j_gene: TRBJ1-2
v_gene: TRBV10-3
d_gene: NA
abundance: NA
CDR3aa: CAISESGDGYTF
CDR3nt: TGTGCCATCAGTGAGTCAGGGGACGGCTACACCTTC

len: 12
j_gene: TRBJ1-4
v_gene: TRBV7-9
d_gene: NA
abundance: NA
CDR3aa: CAGVTRNEKLFF
CDR3nt: TGTGCCGGGGTGACAAGGAATGAAAAACTGTTTTTT

len: 19
j_gene: TRBJ2-1
v_gene: TRBV6-2/TRBV6-3
d_gene: TRBD1
abundance: NA
CDR3aa: CASSYALQAVDRAYNEQFF
CDR3nt: TGTGCCAGCAGTTACGCCCTCCAAGCGGTTGACAGGGCCTACAATGAGCAGTTCTTC

len: 15
j_gene: TRBJ1-6
v_gene: TRBV7-9
d_gene: TRBD1
abundance: NA
CDR3aa: CASSPWTGSNSPLHF
CDR3nt: TGTGCCAGCAGCCCATGGACAGGGAGTAATTCACCCCTCCACTTT

len: 17
j_gene: TRBJ2-5
v_gene: TRBV27
d_gene: TRBD2
abundance: NA
CDR3aa: CASRRGTSGLLQETQYF
CDR3nt: TGTGCCAGCAGACGCGGGACTAGCGGACTCTTACAAGAGACCCAGTACTTC

len: 13
j_gene: TRBJ1-6
v_gene: TRBV7-6
d_gene: NA
abundance: many
CDR3aa: CASRDLENSPLHF
CDR3nt: TGTGCCAGCAGGGATTTAGAGAATTCACCCCTCCACTTT

len: 16
j_gene: TRBJ2-1
v_gene: TRBV5-5
d_gene: NA
abundance: NA
CDR3aa: CASSLGVGGSYNEQFF
CDR3nt: TGTGCCAGCAGCTTGGGGGTTGGGGGCTCCTACAATGAGCAGTTCTTC

len: 17
j_gene: TRBJ2-3
v_gene: TRBV27
d_gene: NA
abundance: few
CDR3aa: CASSLPSPGRRGDTQYF
CDR3nt: TGTGCCAGCAGTTTACCCTCCCCAGGGAGACGAGGAGATACGCAGTATTTT

len: 15
j_gene: TRBJ2-2
v_gene: TRBV24-1
d_gene: NA
abundance: few
CDR3aa: CARQGEGPNTGELFF
CDR3nt: TGTGCCAGGCAAGGCGAGGGGCCGAACACCGGGGAGCTGTTTTTT

len: 15
j_gene: TRBJ2-1
v_gene: TRBV27
d_gene: NA
abundance: NA
CDR3aa: CASKLGAGPYNEQFF
CDR3nt: TGTGCCAGCAAGCTGGGGGCAGGGCCCTACAATGAGCAGTTCTTC

len: 15
j_gene: TRBJ1-1
v_gene: TRBV9
d_gene: NA
abundance: few
CDR3aa: CASSAGRDGNTEAFF
CDR3nt: TGTGCCAGCAGCGCGGGGCGGGACGGAAACACTGAAGCTTTCTTT

len: 19
j_gene: TRBJ2-3
v_gene: TRBV15
d_gene: TRBD2
abundance: NA
CDR3aa: CATSREGGSFVAFTDTQYF
CDR3nt: TGTGCCACCAGCAGAGAGGGGGGGTCCTTCGTCGCGTTCACAGATACGCAGTATTTT

len: 16
j_gene: TRBJ2-1
v_gene: TRBV6-2/TRBV6-3
d_gene: TRBD2
abundance: NA
CDR3aa: CASSLGLAGGRGEQFF
CDR3nt: TGTGCCAGCAGCCTCGGACTAGCGGGGGGCCGGGGTGAGCAGTTCTTC

len: 13
j_gene: TRBJ2-5
v_gene: TRBV7-8
d_gene: NA
abundance: few
CDR3aa: CASSFLLWETQYF
CDR3nt: TGTGCCAGCAGCTTCCTCCTTTGGGAGACCCAGTACTTC

len: 14
j_gene: TRBJ1-2
v_gene: TRBV13
d_gene: NA
abundance: NA
CDR3aa: CASSLGGHSYGYTF
CDR3nt: TGTGCCAGCAGCTTAGGGGGCCACAGCTATGGCTACACCTTC

len: 14
j_gene: TRBJ2-7
v_gene: TRBV4-1
d_gene: NA
abundance: NA
CDR3aa: CASSRREGDYEQYF
CDR3nt: TGCGCCAGCAGCCGTAGAGAGGGGGACTACGAGCAGTACTTC

len: 18
j_gene: TRBJ2-1
v_gene: TRBV7-9
d_gene: TRBD1
abundance: few
CDR3aa: CASSQTTWTGVDYNEQFF
CDR3nt: TGTGCCAGCAGCCAGACGACCTGGACAGGGGTGGACTACAATGAGCAGTTCTTC

len: 16
j_gene: TRBJ1-1
v_gene: TRBV7-6
d_gene: TRBD1
abundance: many
CDR3aa: CASSLNRGKLNTEAFF
CDR3nt: TGTGCCAGCAGCTTAAACAGGGGGAAGCTGAACACTGAAGCTTTCTTT